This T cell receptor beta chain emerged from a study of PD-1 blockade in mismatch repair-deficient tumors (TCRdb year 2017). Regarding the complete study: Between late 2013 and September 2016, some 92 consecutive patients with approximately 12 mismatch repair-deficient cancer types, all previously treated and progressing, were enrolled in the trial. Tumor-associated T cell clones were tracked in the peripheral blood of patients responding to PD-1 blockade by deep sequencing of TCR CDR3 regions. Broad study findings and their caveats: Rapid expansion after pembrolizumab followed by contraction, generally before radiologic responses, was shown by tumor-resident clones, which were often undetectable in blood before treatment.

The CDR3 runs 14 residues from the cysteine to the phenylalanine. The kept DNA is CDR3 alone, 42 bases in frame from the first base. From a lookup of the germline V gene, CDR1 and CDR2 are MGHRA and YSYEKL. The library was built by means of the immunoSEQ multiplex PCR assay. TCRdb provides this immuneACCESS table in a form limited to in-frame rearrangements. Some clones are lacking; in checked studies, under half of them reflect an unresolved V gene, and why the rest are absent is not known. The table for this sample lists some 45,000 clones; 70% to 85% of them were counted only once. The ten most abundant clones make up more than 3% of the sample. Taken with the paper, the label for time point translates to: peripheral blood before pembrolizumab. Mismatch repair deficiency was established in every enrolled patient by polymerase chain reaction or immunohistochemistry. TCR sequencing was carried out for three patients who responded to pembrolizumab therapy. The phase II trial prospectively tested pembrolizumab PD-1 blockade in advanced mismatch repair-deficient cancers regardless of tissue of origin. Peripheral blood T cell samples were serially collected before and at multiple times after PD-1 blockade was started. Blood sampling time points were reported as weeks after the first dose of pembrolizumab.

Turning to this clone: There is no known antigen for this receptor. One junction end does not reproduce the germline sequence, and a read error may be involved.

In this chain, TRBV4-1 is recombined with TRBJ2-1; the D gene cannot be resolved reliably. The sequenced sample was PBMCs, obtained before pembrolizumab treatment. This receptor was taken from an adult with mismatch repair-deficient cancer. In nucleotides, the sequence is TGCGCCAGCGGCCAAGAGACGGCATACAATGAGCAGTTCTTC. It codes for CASGQETAYNEQFF.